Shown below are 11 T cell receptor beta chains from a single sample sequenced in a study of cytotoxic CD8 clonotypes in ibrutinib-treated CLL. Profiling relied on immunoSEQ multiplex PCR, and the TCRdb table lists in-frame clones only, not all of them. Counted here are about 89,000 clones, approximately 82% occurring once; the ten biggest clones make up 32%. The source material was PBMCs, sampled after 12 months of ibrutinib treatment. The receptors come from a human donor with chronic lymphocytic leukemia.

The chain uses TRBV5-8 and TRBJ1-1; D is uncertain. Trimming pared 4 bases from V and 0 bases from J, leaving 10 bases between. The germline CDR1 and CDR2 sequences are SGHTS and YDEGEE. This CDR3 is 14 amino acids long. The CDR3 spells CASSKRTLNTEAFF. The CDR3 DNA reads TGTGCCAGCAGCAAGAGGACCCTGAACACTGAAGCTTTCTTT.

The J gene is TRBJ2-2, the V gene TRBV6-6; 7 bases line up with TRBD1. The germline V gene has CDR1 MNHNY and CDR2 SVGAGI (reference sequence). The V gene end was trimmed by 7 bases and the J gene end by 6 bases; junction bases not matched to a gene: 5. The CDR3 runs to 13 residues. CDR3 nucleotides: TGTGCCAGCAAAATTGGGACAGCCGGGGAGCTGTTTTTT. Encoded protein: CASKIGTAGELFF.

In this sample, this clone turned up once. V is TRBV29-1 and J is TRBJ1-1; D possibly corresponds to TRBD1 (5 bases). Germline V gene lookup returns CDR1 SQVTM and CDR2 ANQGSEA. Trimming pared 7 bases from V and 8 bases from J, leaving 11 bases between. CDR3 length: 10 residues. Here the CDR3 reads CSGGGEEAFF. The CDR3 DNA follows: TGCAGCGGCGGGGGGGAGGAAGCTTTCTTT.

V usage is TRBV28 and J usage is TRBJ1-5; D possibly corresponds to TRBD1 (6 bases). Germline V gives CDR1 MDHEN, CDR2 SYDVKM. CDR3 size: 14 residues. V was clipped by 7 bases and J by 5 bases, with 15 bases between them. CDR3 sequence (DNA): TGTGCCAGCAAGGTTGAAGGGGGGTATCAGCCCCAGCATTTT. This codes for CASKVEGGYQPQHF. Drawing the rest from reference TRBV28 and TRBJ1-5, the complete variable domain is DVKVTQSSRYLVKRTGEKVFLECVQDMDHENMFWYRQDPGLGLRLIYFSYDVKMKEKGDIPEGYSVSREKKERFSLILESASTNQTSMYLCASKVEGGYQPQHFGDGTRLSIL.

The chain couples TRBV2 to TRBJ2-7, with 10 bases lining up with TRBD1. CDR1 SNHLY and CDR2 FYNNEI come from the germline V gene. This CDR3 has 12 residues. J was trimmed by 12 bases and V by 3 bases; bases with no gene match: 5. CDR3 region: CASSEGQGKRYF. For the CDR3, the DNA is TGTGCCAGCAGTGAGGGACAGGGGAAACGGTACTTC.

This clone was recorded a few times. The chain carries TRBV7-2 and TRBJ2-5; 8 bases line up with TRBD1. CDR1 and CDR2 from the germline V gene are SGHTA and FQGNSA. The trim removed 5 bases at V and 8 bases at J, leaving 10 bases unmatched. This CDR3 is 14 amino acids long. The CDR3 reads CASSPDRATSTQYF. The CDR3 nucleotides are TGTGCCAGCAGCCCGGACAGGGCCACTAGTACCCAGTACTTC.

CDR3 sequence reads: CASSESTGAGENSPLHF. CDR3 bases: TGCGCCAGCAGTGAGTCGACCGGCGCAGGGGAGAATTCACCCCTCCACTTT. The rearrangement joins TRBV10-1 to TRBJ1-6, with D perhaps matching TRBD1 (6 bases). This CDR3 has 17 amino acids. Trimming shortened V by 0 bases and J by 7 bases, and 16 bases separated the two germline ends. CDR1 WNHNN and CDR2 SYGVQD come from the germline V gene (reference sequence).

The V gene is TRBV10-3, the J gene TRBJ2-1; the match to TRBD2 covers 10 bases. Germline-derived CDR1 and CDR2 are ENHRY and SYGVKD. Trimming cost V 3 bases and J 6 bases; bases outside gene matches: 5. The CDR3 runs to 15 residues. CDR3 bases: TGTGCCATCAGTGAAGGGATAGCGGGGGGCAATGAGCAGTTCTTC. Its translation: CAISEGIAGGNEQFF.

The chain couples TRBV29-1 to TRBJ2-3, with a tentative D call TRBD1 (6 bases). This CDR3 contains 11 residues. Per germline, CDR1 SQVTM and CDR2 ANQGSEA. Between the trimmed V and J ends, which lost 8 bases and 6 bases, there was a span of 12 bases. CDR3 sequence: CSPAQGDTQYF. The CDR3, as DNA: TGCAGCCCTGCCCAGGGGGATACGCAGTATTTT.

V gene TRBV27 combines with J gene TRBJ1-5, with a tentative D call TRBD1 (6 bases). The V gene lost 2 bases and the J gene lost 6 bases, with 8 bases spanning the gap. Germline V gives CDR1 MNHEY, CDR2 SMNVEV (reference sequence). There are 13 residues in the CDR3. DNA for the CDR3: TGTGCCAGCAGTTTACTGACAGGTCAGCCCCAGCATTTT. This encodes CASSLLTGQPQHF.

About this clone: One end of the junction is discordant with germline, which a read error may explain. The chain combines TRBV6-5 with TRBJ2-7; TRBD1 matches at 12 bases. Germline V gene lookup returns CDR1 MNHEY and CDR2 SVGAGI. The CDR3 has 14 amino acids. The chain's CDR3 is CAGRLGQGAYEQYF. The DNA for the CDR3 is TGTGCCGGCAGGCTGGGACAGGGGGCTTACGAGCAGTACTTC.